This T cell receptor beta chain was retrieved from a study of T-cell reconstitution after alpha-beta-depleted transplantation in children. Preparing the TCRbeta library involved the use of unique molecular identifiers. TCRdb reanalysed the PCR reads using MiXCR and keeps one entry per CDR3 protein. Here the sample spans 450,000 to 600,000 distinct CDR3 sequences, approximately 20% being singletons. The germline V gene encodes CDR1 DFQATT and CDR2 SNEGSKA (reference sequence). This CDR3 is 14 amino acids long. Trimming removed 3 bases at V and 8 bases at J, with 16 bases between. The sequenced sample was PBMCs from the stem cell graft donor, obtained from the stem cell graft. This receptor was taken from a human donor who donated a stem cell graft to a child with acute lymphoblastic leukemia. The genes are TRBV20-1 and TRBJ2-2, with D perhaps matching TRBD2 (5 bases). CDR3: CSARVALARGELFF. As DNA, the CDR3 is TGCAGTGCTAGGGTAGCGCTCGCGAGGGGGGAGCTGTTTTTT.